What follows describes a single T cell receptor beta chain. The CDR3 loop spans 15 amino acids. Germline lookup yields CDR1 KGHDR and CDR2 SFDVKD. J lost 1 base, V lost 6 bases, and 6 bases had no gene match. Original analysis: Estimation of nucleated cell counts was performed using reference gene primer amplification. Measured with immunoSEQ multiplex PCR; TCRdb has only the in-frame clones, and not every one. Clone size and V and J calls were adopted from that table, with D and trimming inferred from the DNA. The sample comprises about 200,000 clones, around four fifths of which are singletons, and around 26% rests with the top ten. These data belong to a study of blood T cell repertoires in COVID-19.

V usage is TRBV24-1 and J usage is TRBJ2-5; TRBD1 matches 8 bases. The sequenced sample consisted of peripheral blood. The clonotype originates from a man between 40 and 49 years old with acute or convalescent COVID-19. CDR3 in DNA: TGTGCCACCAGTCCCGGGACAGGTTTCCAAGAGACCCAGTACTTC. Translating it yields CATSPGTGFQETQYF.